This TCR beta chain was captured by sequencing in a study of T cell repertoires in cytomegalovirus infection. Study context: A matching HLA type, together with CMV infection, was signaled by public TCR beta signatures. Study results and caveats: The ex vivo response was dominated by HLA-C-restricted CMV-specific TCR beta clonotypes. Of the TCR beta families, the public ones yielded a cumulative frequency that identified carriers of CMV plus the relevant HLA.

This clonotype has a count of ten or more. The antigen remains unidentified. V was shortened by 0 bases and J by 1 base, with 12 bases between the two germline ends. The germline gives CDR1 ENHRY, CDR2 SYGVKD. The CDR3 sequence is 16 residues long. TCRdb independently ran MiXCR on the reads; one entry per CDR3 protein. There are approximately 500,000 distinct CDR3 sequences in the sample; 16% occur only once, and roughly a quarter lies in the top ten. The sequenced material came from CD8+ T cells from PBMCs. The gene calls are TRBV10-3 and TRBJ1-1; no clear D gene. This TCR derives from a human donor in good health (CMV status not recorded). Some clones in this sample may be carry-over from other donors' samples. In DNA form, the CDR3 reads TGTGCCATCAGTGAGTCGAAGTCGCCGAAGAACACTGAAGCTTTCTTT. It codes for CAISESKSPKNTEAFF.